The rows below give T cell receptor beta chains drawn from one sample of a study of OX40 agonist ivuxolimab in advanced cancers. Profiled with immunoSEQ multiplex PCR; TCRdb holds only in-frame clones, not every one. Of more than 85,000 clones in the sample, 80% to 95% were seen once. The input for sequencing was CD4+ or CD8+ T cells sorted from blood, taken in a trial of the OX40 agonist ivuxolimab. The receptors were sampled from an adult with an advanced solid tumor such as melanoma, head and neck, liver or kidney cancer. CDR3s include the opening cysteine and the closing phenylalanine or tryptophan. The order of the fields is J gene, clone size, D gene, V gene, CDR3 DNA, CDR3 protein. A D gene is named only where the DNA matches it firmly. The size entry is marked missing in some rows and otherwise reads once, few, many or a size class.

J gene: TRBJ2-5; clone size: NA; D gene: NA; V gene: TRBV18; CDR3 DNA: TGTGCCAGCTCACCTGAGGGAGCGAGGAAAGAGACCCAGTACTTC; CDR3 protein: CASSPEGARKETQYF
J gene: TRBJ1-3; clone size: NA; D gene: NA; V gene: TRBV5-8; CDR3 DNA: TGTGCCAGCAGCCTACAGGCTCACTCTGGAAACACCATATATTTT; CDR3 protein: CASSLQAHSGNTIYF
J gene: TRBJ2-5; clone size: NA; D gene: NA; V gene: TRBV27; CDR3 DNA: TGTGCCAGCAAAGGTAGCGCCTACCAAGAGACCCAGTACTTC; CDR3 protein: CASKGSAYQETQYF
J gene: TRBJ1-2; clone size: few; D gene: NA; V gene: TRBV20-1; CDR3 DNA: TGCAGTGCCCCGCGGCGAGGCTACACCTTC; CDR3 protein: CSAPRRGYTF
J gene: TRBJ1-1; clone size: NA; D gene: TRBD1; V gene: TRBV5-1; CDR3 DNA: TGCGCCAGCAGCCAGGGACAGGGTGGCACTGAAGCTTTCTTT; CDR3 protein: CASSQGQGGTEAFF
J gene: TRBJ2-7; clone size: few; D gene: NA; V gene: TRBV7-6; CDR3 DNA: TGTGCCAGCAGCAAGTATGAGCAGTACTTC; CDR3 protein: CASSKYEQYF
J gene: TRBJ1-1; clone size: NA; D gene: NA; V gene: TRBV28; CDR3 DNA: TGTGCCAGCAGACCTCGAGGGGGAGGGGTCACTGAAGCTTTCTTT; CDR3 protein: CASRPRGGGVTEAFF
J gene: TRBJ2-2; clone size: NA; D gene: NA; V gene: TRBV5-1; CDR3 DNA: TGCGCCAGCAGCACCATGAACACCGGGGAGCTGTTTTTT; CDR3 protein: CASSTMNTGELFF
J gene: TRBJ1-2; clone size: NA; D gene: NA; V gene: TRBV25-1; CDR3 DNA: TGTGCCAGCAGTGAATCCTGGTATGGCTACACCTTC; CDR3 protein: CASSESWYGYTF
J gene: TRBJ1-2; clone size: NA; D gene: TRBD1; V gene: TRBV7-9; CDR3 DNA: TGTGCCAGCAGCCGCGGGGACAGCTATGGCTACACCTTC; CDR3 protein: CASSRGDSYGYTF
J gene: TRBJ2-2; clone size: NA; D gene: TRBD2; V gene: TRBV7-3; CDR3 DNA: TGTGCCAGCAGCTTAAATTCTGCTAGCGGGAGGCTGAACACCGGGGAGCTGTTTTTT; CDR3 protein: CASSLNSASGRLNTGELFF
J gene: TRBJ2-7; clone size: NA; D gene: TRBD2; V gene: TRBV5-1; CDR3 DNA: TGCGCCAGCAGCTACCTAGCGGGAGCTGGGGACGAGCAGTACTTC; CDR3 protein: CASSYLAGAGDEQYF
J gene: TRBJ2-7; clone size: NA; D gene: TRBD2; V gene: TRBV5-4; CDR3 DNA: TGTGCCAGCAGGCTAGCGGGAGGGCGCTACGAGCAGTACTTC; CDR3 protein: CASRLAGGRYEQYF
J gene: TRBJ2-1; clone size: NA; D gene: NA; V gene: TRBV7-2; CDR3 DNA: TGTGCCAGCAGCTTAAGCCTCGGTGAGCAGTTCTTC; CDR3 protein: CASSLSLGEQFF
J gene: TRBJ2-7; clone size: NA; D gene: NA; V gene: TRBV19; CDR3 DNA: TGTGCCAGTAGTATAGGTAGCAGGACAGCCGAGCTCTACGAGCAGTACTTC; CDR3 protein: CASSIGSRTAELYEQYF
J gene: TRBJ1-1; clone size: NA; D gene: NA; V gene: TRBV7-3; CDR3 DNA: TGTGCCAGCAGCTTAGTGAGAAACACTGAAGCTTTCTTT; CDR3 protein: CASSLVRNTEAFF
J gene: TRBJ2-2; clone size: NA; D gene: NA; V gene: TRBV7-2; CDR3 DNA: TGTGCCAGCAGCTTAACGGGACCCGGGGAGCTGTTTTTT; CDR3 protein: CASSLTGPGELFF
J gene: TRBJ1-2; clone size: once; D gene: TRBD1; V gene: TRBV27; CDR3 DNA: TGTGCCAGCAGTTCCGACAGGGGCTATGGCTACACCTTC; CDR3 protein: CASSSDRGYGYTF
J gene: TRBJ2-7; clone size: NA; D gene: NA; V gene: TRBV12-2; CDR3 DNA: TGTGCAAGTCGCTCCCGGACTAGCGGGAGATACGAGCAGTACTTC; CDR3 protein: CASRSRTSGRYEQYF
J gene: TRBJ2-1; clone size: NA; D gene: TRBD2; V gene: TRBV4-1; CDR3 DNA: TGCGCCAGCAGCCAAGGAGTAAGAGGCCTAGCGGGCCTCTACAATGAGCAGTTCTTC; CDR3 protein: CASSQGVRGLAGLYNEQFF
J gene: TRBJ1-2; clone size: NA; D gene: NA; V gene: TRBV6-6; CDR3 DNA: TGTGCCAGCAGCCCACCTCGGGACTCCTATGGCTACACCTTC; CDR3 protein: CASSPPRDSYGYTF
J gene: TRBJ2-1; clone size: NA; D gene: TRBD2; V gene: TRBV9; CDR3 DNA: TGTGCCAGCAGCGTCCCGGGGACTAGCGGGAGAGGGAGTTACAATGAGCAGTTCTTC; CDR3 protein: CASSVPGTSGRGSYNEQFF
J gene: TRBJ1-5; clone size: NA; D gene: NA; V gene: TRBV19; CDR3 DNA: TGTGCCAGTAGTATCGTGAAGGGAGATCAGCCCCAGCATTTT; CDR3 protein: CASSIVKGDQPQHF
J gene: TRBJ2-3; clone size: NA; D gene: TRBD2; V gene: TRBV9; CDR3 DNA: TGTGCCAGCAGCGTACTAGCGGGCACAGATACGCAGTATTTT; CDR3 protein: CASSVLAGTDTQYF
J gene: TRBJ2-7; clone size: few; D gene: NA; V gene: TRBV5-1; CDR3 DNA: TGCGCCAGCAGCCCAGGCGGGACCTACGAGCAGTACTTC; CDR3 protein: CASSPGGTYEQYF
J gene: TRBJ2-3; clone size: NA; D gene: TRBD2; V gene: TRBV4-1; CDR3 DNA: TGCGCCAGCAGCCAAGAAATTGCGACTAGCGGGAGAGCAGATACGCAGTATTTT; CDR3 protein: CASSQEIATSGRADTQYF
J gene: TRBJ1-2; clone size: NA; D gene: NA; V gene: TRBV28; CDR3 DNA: TGTGCCAGCACCCTGGCGGCAGGGTTTGGCTACACCTTC; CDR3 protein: CASTLAAGFGYTF
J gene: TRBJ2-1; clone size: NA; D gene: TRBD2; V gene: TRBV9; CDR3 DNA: TGTGCCAGCAGCGTAGGCATAGCGGGAGGGCCCCACAATGAGCAGTTCTTC; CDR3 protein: CASSVGIAGGPHNEQFF
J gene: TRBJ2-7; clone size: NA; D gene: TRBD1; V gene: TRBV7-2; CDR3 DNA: TGTGCCAGCAGCCTACGGACAGGGGGCTACGAGCAGTACTTC; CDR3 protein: CASSLRTGGYEQYF
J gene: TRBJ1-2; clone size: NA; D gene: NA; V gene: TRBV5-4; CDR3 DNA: TGTGCCAGCGGGAAGAAAGCCTATGGCTACACCTTC; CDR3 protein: CASGKKAYGYTF
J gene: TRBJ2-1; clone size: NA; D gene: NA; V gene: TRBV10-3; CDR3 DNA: TGTGCCATCAGTGCAAGAAATGAGCAGTTCTTC; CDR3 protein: CAISARNEQFF
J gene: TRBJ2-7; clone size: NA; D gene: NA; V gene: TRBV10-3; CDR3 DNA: TGTGCCATCAGTGAGTCGGTAGCCCTAGTTTCCTACGAGCAGTACTTC; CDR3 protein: CAISESVALVSYEQYF
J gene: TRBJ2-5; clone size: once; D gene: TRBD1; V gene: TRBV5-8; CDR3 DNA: TGTGCCAGCAGCCCCGCCCGATCGACAGGGCCCCTCGTAGAGACCCAGTACTTC; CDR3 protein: CASSPARSTGPLVETQYF
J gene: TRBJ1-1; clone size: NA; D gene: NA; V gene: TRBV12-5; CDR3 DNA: TGTGCTAGTGCCCCCTCGACGAGCAACACTGAAGCTTTCTTT; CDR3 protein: CASAPSTSNTEAFF
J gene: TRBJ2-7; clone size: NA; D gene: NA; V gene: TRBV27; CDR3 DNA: TGTGCCAGCAGTTTAGCGCCCAGGGCCTACGAGCAGTACTTC; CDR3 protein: CASSLAPRAYEQYF
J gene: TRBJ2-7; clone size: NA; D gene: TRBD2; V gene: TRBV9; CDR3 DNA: TGTGCCAGCAGCGCCCTAGCGGGAGGTACCTACGAGCAGTACTTC; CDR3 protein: CASSALAGGTYEQYF